The present T cell receptor (beta chain) was sequenced within a study of high-grade serous ovarian cancer treatment subgroups. Background on the study: Samples averaged approximately 15,000 reads and some 7,500 unique TCR beta rearrangements. Study-level points and caveats: Higher neoantigen levels went with greater TCR clonal relatedness. CDR1 and CDR2 were left unanalyzed; analyses focused on CDR3.

Tumor samples were taken before definitive surgery or chemotherapy. Notes on this clone: Its specificity is unknown.

V was cut by 4 bases and J by 4 bases, with 13 bases left in between. In germline, CDR1 is SNHLY, CDR2 FYNNEI. The CDR3 runs to 14 residues. Sequencing was performed with immunoSEQ multiplex PCR; in TCRdb, only in-frame clones are kept and a portion is missing. The table lists around 15,000 clones, 73% of them singletons. The chain has TRBV2 and TRBJ1-1, with D hard to call. The sequence derives from a human donor with high-grade serous ovarian cancer. Sequencing was done on a sample of tumor tissue. CDR3 in amino acids: CASSGEGRGTEAFF. CDR3 in DNA: TGTGCCAGCAGTGGGGAGGGTAGAGGCACTGAAGCTTTCTTT.